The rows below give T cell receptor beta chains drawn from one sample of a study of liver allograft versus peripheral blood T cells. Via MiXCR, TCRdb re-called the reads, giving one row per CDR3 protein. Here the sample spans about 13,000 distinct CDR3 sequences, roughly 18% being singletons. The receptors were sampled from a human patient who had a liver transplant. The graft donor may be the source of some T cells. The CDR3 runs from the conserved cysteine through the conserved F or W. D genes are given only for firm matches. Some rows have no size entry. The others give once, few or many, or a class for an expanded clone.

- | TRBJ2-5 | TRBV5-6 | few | CASSWSGSQYF | TGTGCCAGCAGCTGGTCGGGGTCCCAGTACTTC
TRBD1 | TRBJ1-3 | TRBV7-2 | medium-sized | CASSSMTGGGNTIYF | TGTGCCAGCAGCTCAATGACAGGGGGAGGAAACACCATATATTTT
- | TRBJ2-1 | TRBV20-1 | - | CSADTTPGRGPSAGNEQFF | TGCAGTGCGGATACGACGCCTGGTAGGGGTCCTAGCGCCGGCAATGAGCAGTTCTTC
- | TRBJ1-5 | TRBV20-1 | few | CSATRDSNQPQHF | TGCAGTGCTACTAGGGACAGCAATCAGCCCCAGCATTTT
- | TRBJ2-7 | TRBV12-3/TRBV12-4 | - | CASSLKSGHEQYF | TGTGCCAGCAGTTTAAAGTCGGGCCACGAGCAGTACTTC
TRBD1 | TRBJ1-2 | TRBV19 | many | CASTRRRGPNYGYTF | TGTGCCAGTACCCGACGTAGGGGGCCTAACTATGGCTACACCTTC
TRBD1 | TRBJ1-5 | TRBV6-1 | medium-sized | CASSALGQSSNQPQHF | TGTGCCAGCAGTGCTTTGGGACAGTCGAGCAATCAGCCCCAGCATTTT
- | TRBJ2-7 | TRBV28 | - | CASSTRTEGRYEQYF | TGTGCCAGCAGTACCAGGACAGAAGGGCGGTACGAGCAGTACTTC
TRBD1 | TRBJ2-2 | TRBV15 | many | CATGSSGTANTGELFF | TGTGCCACCGGAAGTTCCGGGACAGCAAACACCGGGGAGCTGTTTTTT
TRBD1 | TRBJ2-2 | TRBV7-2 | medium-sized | CASSSRQGGTGELFF | TGTGCCAGCAGCTCCCGACAGGGTGGGACCGGGGAGCTGTTTTTT
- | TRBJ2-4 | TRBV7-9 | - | CASSLGPTAKNIQYF | TGTGCCAGCAGCTTAGGGCCCACAGCCAAAAACATTCAGTACTTC
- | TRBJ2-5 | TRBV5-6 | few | CASSLDSQETQYF | TGTGCCAGCAGTTTAGACAGTCAAGAGACCCAGTACTTC
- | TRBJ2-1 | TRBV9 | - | CASSPPSAENYNEQFF | TGTGCCAGCAGCCCCCCGTCGGCGGAGAATTACAATGAGCAGTTCTTC
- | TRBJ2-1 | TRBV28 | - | CASSLEGVFIGEQFF | TGTGCCAGCAGTTTGGAGGGAGTATTCATCGGTGAGCAGTTCTTC
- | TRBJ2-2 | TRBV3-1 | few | CASSQADILTGELFF | TGTGCCAGCAGCCAAGCGGACATTCTCACCGGGGAGCTGTTTTTT
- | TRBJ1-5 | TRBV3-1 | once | CASSQAGPGQPQHF | TGTGCCAGCAGCCAGGCAGGGCCGGGGCAGCCCCAGCATTTT
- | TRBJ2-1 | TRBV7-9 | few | CASSLGGITGGEQFF | TGTGCCAGCAGCCTTGGGGGAATTACTGGGGGTGAGCAGTTCTTC
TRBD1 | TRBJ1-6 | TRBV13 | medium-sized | CASSSTGNSYNSPLHF | TGTGCCAGCAGCTCGACAGGGAATTCCTATAATTCACCCCTCCACTTT
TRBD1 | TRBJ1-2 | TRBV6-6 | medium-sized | CASSSEGATF | TGTGCCAGCAGTTCAGAGGGGGCTACCTTC
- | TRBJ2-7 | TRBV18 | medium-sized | CASSPSEHNSYEQYF | TGTGCCAGCTCACCGTCGGAGCATAACTCCTACGAGCAGTACTTC
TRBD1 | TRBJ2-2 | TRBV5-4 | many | CASSWTGTGELFF | TGTGCCAGCAGCTGGACAGGGACCGGGGAGCTGTTTTTT
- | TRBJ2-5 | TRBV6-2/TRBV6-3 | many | CASSYRGIETQYF | TGTGCCAGCAGTTACAGAGGGATAGAGACCCAGTACTTC
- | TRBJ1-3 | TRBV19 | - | CASSTRQVIYSGNTIYF | TGTGCCAGTAGTACAAGACAGGTCATCTACTCTGGAAACACCATATATTTT
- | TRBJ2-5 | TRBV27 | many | CASSPRGAGVETQYF | TGTGCCAGCAGTCCCAGGGGGGCGGGCGTCGAGACCCAGTACTTC
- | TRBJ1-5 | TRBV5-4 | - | CASSQDSNQPQHF | TGTGCCAGCAGCCAAGATAGCAATCAGCCCCAGCATTTT
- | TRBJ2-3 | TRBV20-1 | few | CSAVGTRSTDTQYF | TGCAGTGCTGTTGGGACAAGGAGCACAGATACGCAGTATTTT
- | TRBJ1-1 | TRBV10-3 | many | CAISESGATEAFF | TGTGCCATCAGTGAGTCAGGGGCCACTGAAGCTTTCTTT
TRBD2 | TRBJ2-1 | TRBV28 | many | CASSSSGTRHNEQFF | TGTGCCAGCAGTAGCTCCGGGACTAGACACAATGAGCAGTTCTTC
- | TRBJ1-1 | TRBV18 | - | CASSPLVSREPNTEAFF | TGTGCCAGCTCACCCCTAGTTTCGAGGGAACCAAACACTGAAGCTTTCTTT
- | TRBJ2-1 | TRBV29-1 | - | CSVEDPWSLGGYYNEQFF | TGCAGCGTTGAAGATCCTTGGTCTCTTGGCGGATATTACAATGAGCAGTTCTTC
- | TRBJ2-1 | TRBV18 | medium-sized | CASSPSEGSYNEQFF | TGTGCCAGCTCACCATCCGAGGGTTCCTACAATGAGCAGTTCTTC
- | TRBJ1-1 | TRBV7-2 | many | CASSAMRGGDTEAFF | TGTGCCAGCAGCGCGATGCGGGGGGGAGACACTGAAGCTTTCTTT
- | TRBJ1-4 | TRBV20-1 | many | CSARSGYGAREKLFF | TGCAGTGCTAGATCGGGGTACGGGGCGAGGGAAAAACTGTTTTTT
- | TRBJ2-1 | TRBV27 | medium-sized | CASSLGQVHYNEQFF | TGTGCCAGCAGTTTGGGGCAGGTACACTACAATGAGCAGTTCTTC
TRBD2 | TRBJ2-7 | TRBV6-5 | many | CASSLFFRGGIPYEQYF | TGTGCCAGCAGCCTTTTCTTTCGGGGGGGCATCCCCTACGAGCAGTACTTC
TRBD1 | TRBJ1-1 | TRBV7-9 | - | CASSNGQGEAFF | TGTGCCAGCAGCAACGGACAGGGGGAAGCTTTCTTT
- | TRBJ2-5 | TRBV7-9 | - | CASSLGEGGKTQYF | TGTGCCAGCAGCTTAGGTGAGGGTGGGAAGACCCAGTACTTC
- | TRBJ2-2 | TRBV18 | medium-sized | CASSPGTLNTGELFF | TGTGCCAGCTCTCCCGGGACCCTGAACACCGGGGAGCTGTTTTTT
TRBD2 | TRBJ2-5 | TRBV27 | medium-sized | CASSLVLAGGERETQYF | TGTGCCAGCAGTTTAGTACTAGCGGGGGGAGAACGAGAGACCCAGTACTTC
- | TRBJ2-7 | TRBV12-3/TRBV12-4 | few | CASSLGVFRRDLAYEQYF | TGTGCCAGCAGTTTAGGGGTTTTTCGGAGGGACCTAGCCTACGAGCAGTACTTC
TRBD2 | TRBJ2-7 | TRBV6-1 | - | CASYRTSGSLPYEQYF | TGTGCCAGCTATCGGACTAGCGGGAGTCTCCCCTACGAGCAGTACTTC
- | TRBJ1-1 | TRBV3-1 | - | CASSLGRAATEAFF | TGTGCCAGCAGCCTTGGCAGGGCAGCCACTGAAGCTTTCTTT
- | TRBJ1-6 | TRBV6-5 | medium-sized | CASSRGRTQFNSPLHF | TGTGCCAGCAGCCGGGGACGGACGCAATTTAATTCACCCCTCCACTTT
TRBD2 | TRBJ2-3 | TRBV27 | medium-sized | CASRSRGGGGDTDTQYF | TGTGCCAGCAGGTCGCGGGGGGGAGGGGGAGACACAGATACGCAGTATTTT
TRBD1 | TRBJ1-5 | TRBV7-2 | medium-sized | CASSRALGQDFNQPQHF | TGTGCCAGCTCACGCGCCCTGGGACAGGATTTCAATCAGCCCCAGCATTTT
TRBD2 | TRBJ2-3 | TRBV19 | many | CASSTTPGLAGGRGTQYF | TGTGCCAGTAGTACCACCCCGGGACTAGCGGGGGGGCGAGGTACGCAGTATTTT
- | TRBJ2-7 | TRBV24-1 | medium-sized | CATSGGAPYEQYF | TGTGCCACCAGTGGGGGGGCACCCTACGAGCAGTACTTC
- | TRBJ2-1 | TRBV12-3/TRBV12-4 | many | CASSSSMGANEQFF | TGTGCCAGCAGTTCTAGCATGGGGGCAAATGAGCAGTTCTTC
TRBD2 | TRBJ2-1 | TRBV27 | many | CASSTRDYYSYNEQFF | TGTGCCAGCAGTACCCGGGACTACTATTCCTACAATGAGCAGTTCTTC